The rows below give T cell receptor beta chains drawn from one sample of a study of immune evolution from preneoplasia to lung adenocarcinoma. Clones were read by immunoSEQ multiplex PCR, and TCRdb kept only the in-frame ones, dropping some. The table records about 26,000 clones, roughly 70% of them present only once. Sequenced input: FFPE invasive lung adenocarcinoma tissue. The origin of the receptors is a person between 60 and 70 years old with invasive lung adenocarcinoma. Some clones in this sample may be carry-over from other donors' samples. The CDR3 runs from the conserved cysteine through the conserved F or W. Each record gives: D gene, V gene, clone size, J gene, CDR3 protein, CDR3 DNA. A D gene is named only where the DNA matches it firmly. The listing skips clone size in some rows; elsewhere it reads once, few, many or a size class.

-	TRBV5-1	-	TRBJ2-6	CASSFSYSGANVLTF	TGCGCCAGCAGCTTTTCGTACTCTGGGGCCAACGTCCTGACTTTC
-	TRBV18	few	TRBJ2-5	CASKTSSETQYF	TGTGCCAGCAAAACTAGCTCGGAGACCCAGTACTTC
-	TRBV9	-	TRBJ1-5	CASSVDSSNQPQHF	TGTGCCAGCAGCGTAGACAGTAGCAATCAGCCCCAGCATTTT
-	TRBV5-1	-	TRBJ2-1	CASRIGQQTYNEQFF	TGCGCCAGCAGGATAGGACAGCAAACCTACAATGAGCAGTTCTTC
-	TRBV4-2	-	TRBJ2-4	CASSHEPGGGKNIQYF	TGTGCCAGCAGCCACGAACCTGGGGGAGGCAAAAACATTCAGTACTTC
-	TRBV19	-	TRBJ2-5	CASSSGSRGQETQYF	TGTGCCAGTAGCTCGGGCTCACGGGGCCAAGAGACCCAGTACTTC
-	TRBV6-6	-	TRBJ2-7	CASNRERGKAYEQYF	TGTGCCAGCAATCGGGAGAGGGGAAAAGCCTACGAGCAGTACTTC
-	TRBV29-1	once	TRBJ2-4	CSVALADIQYF	TGCAGCGTTGCTCTAGCTGACATTCAGTACTTC
-	TRBV7-9	-	TRBJ2-7	CASSREGDTYEQYF	TGTGCCAGCAGCCGAGAAGGGGACACCTACGAGCAGTACTTC
-	TRBV2	medium-sized	TRBJ2-2	CASSGQATNTGELFF	TGTGCCAGCAGTGGACAGGCCACGAACACCGGGGAGCTGTTTTTT
TRBD2	TRBV6-6	few	TRBJ2-3	CASSKLANTDTQYF	TGTGCCAGCAGCAAACTAGCGAACACAGATACGCAGTATTTT
-	TRBV18	-	TRBJ1-5	CASSLDGNQPQHF	TGTGCCAGCTCACTAGACGGCAATCAGCCCCAGCATTTT
TRBD2	TRBV27	-	TRBJ2-7	CASSLYPWGAGGDEQYF	TGTGCCAGCAGTTTGTACCCCTGGGGAGCGGGAGGGGACGAGCAGTACTTC
-	TRBV25-1	-	TRBJ2-7	CRPQTGIHEQYF	TGTCGGCCCCAAACAGGGATCCACGAGCAGTACTTC
-	TRBV7-9	-	TRBJ2-2	CASSPQGRVNTGELFF	TGTGCCAGCAGCCCCCAGGGGAGGGTTAACACCGGGGAGCTGTTTTTT
-	TRBV7-9	-	TRBJ1-1	CASSSNQNTEAFF	TGTGCCAGCAGCTCAAATCAGAACACTGAAGCTTTCTTT
TRBD1	TRBV18	-	TRBJ2-7	CASSRDRYGEQYF	TGTGCCAGCTCAAGGGACAGGTATGGGGAGCAGTACTTC
TRBD2	TRBV2	-	TRBJ2-5	CATELGGSGSQETQYF	TGTGCCACCGAACTTGGGGGGAGCGGGAGCCAAGAGACCCAGTACTTC
-	TRBV7-6	-	TRBJ2-1	CASSPGLEQFF	TGTGCCAGCAGCCCCGGACTCGAGCAGTTCTTC
TRBD2	TRBV28	-	TRBJ2-1	CASSPLTSGGDNEQFF	TGTGCCAGCAGTCCGCTGACTAGCGGAGGGGACAATGAGCAGTTCTTC
TRBD2	TRBV28	-	TRBJ2-3	CASSFGTSGGDTQYF	TGTGCCAGCAGTTTTGGCACTAGCGGTGGGGATACGCAGTATTTT
-	TRBV5-5	-	TRBJ2-5	CASSLGSTQETQYF	TGTGCCAGCAGCTTGGGATCTACCCAAGAGACCCAGTACTTC
-	TRBV4-2	few	TRBJ2-1	CASRWGVNGYEQFF	TGTGCCAGCAGGTGGGGAGTCAATGGTTATGAGCAGTTCTTC
-	TRBV5-4	-	TRBJ2-1	CASSLGSISYNEQFF	TGTGCCAGCAGCTTGGGGTCAATTTCCTACAATGAGCAGTTCTTC
-	TRBV28	once	TRBJ1-3	CASRHDGYSGNTIYF	TGTGCCAGCAGACATGACGGCTACTCTGGAAACACCATATATTTT
TRBD1	TRBV10-3	-	TRBJ2-3	CAISALPGTGHTDTQYF	TGTGCCATCAGTGCCTTGCCCGGGACAGGCCACACAGATACGCAGTATTTT
-	TRBV4-1	-	TRBJ2-7	CASSQERAGLGSYEQYF	TGCGCCAGCAGCCAAGAGAGGGCAGGGTTGGGGTCCTACGAGCAGTACTTC
-	TRBV7-7	-	TRBJ2-2	CASSLDITGELFF	TGTGCCAGCAGCTTAGATATTACCGGGGAGCTGTTTTTT
-	TRBV5-1	few	TRBJ2-1	CASSLGGGAYNEQFF	TGCGCCAGCAGCTTGGGGGGGGGCGCCTACAATGAGCAGTTCTTC
-	TRBV7-2	few	TRBJ2-7	CASSLRRGIYEQYF	TGTGCCAGCAGCTTACGCAGGGGCATCTACGAGCAGTACTTC
-	TRBV9	-	TRBJ2-2	CASSSRGSGLLYRELFF	TGTGCCAGCAGCTCAAGGGGAAGTGGTCTTTTGTATCGGGAGCTGTTTTTT
-	TRBV18	-	TRBJ1-5	CASSPGERNQPQHF	TGTGCCAGCTCACCGGGGGAACGCAATCAGCCCCAGCATTTT
TRBD1	TRBV7-2	few	TRBJ1-5	CASSFGTGGNQPQHF	TGTGCCAGCAGCTTCGGGACAGGGGGCAATCAGCCCCAGCATTTT
-	TRBV7-2	-	TRBJ1-2	CASSSRQGTYGYTF	TGTGCCAGCAGCTCCAGGCAGGGTACCTATGGCTACACCTTC
-	TRBV7-2	-	TRBJ2-2	CASSYRNGELFF	TGTGCCAGCAGCTACCGTAACGGGGAGCTGTTTTTT
-	TRBV5-8	few	TRBJ1-2	CASSLATNYGYTF	TGTGCCAGCAGCCTCGCCACGAACTATGGCTACACCTTC
-	TRBV7-2	-	TRBJ2-5	CASGNTGAPRETQYF	TGTGCCAGCGGAAACACCGGGGCTCCGAGGGAGACCCAGTACTTC
-	TRBV9	-	TRBJ1-1	CASSVEQGNTEAFF	TGTGCCAGCAGCGTAGAACAGGGGAACACTGAAGCTTTCTTT
TRBD2	TRBV4-2	-	TRBJ2-7	CASSQVASGIGEQYF	TGTGCCAGCAGCCAAGTGGCTAGCGGGATTGGCGAGCAGTACTTC
-	TRBV28	-	TRBJ2-5	CASSLFTGVETQYF	TGTGCCAGCAGTTTATTCACGGGGGTTGAGACCCAGTACTTC
-	TRBV9	-	TRBJ2-3	CASSVGSRADTQYF	TGTGCCAGCAGCGTCGGGTCCCGCGCAGATACGCAGTATTTT
-	TRBV30	-	TRBJ1-5	CAWSRNSNQPQHF	TGTGCCTGGAGTAGGAATAGCAATCAGCCCCAGCATTTT
TRBD1	TRBV6-6	few	TRBJ2-3	CASSYLRDRSTDTQYF	TGTGCCAGCAGTTACCTGAGGGACAGGAGCACAGATACGCAGTATTTT
-	TRBV2	-	TRBJ1-6	CASSQQGPGGTSLHF	TGTGCCAGCAGCCAACAGGGACCGGGAGGGACTTCGCTCCACTTT